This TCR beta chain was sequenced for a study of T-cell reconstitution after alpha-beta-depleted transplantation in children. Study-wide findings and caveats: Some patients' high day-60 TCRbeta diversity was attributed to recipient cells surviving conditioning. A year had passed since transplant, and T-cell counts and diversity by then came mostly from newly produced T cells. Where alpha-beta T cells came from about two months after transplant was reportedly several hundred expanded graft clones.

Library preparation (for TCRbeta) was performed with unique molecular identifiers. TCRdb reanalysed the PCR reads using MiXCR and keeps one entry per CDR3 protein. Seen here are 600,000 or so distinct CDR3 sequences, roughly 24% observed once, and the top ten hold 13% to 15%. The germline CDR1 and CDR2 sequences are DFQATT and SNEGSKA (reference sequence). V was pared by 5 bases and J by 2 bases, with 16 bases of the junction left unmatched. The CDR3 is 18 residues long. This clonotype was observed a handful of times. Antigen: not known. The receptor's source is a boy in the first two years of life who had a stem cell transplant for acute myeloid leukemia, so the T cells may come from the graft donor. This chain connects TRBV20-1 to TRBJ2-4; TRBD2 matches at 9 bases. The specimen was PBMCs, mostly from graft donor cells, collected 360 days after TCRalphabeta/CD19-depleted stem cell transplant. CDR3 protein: CSASPGSGGPLSKNIQYF. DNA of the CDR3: TGCAGTGCTTCCCCGGGGAGCGGGGGGCCTCTTTCCAAAAACATTCAGTACTTC.